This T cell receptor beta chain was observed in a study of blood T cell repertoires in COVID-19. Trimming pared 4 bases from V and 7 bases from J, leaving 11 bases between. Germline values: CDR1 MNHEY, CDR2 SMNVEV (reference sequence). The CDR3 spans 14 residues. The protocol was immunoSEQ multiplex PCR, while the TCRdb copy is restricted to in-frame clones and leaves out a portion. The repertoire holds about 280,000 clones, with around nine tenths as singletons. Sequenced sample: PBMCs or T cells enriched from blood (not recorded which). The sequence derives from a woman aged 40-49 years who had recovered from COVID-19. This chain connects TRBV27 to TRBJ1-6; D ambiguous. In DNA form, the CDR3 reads TGTGCCAGCAGTTCGACAAGAGGGAATTCACCCCTCCACTTT. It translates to CASSSTRGNSPLHF.